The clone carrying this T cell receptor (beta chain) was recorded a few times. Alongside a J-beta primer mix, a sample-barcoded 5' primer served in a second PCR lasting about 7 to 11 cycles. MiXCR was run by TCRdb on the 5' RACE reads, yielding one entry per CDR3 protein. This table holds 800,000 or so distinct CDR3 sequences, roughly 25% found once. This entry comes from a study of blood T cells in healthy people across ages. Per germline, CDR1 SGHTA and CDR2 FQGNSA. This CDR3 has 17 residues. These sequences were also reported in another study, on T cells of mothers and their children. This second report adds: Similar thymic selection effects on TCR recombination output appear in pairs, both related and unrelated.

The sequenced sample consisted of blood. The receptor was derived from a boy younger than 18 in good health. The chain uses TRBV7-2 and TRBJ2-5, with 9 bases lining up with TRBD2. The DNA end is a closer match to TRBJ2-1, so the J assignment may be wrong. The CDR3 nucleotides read TGTGCCAGCAGCTTTCAACCGGCGGGGGGGTCTTACAATGAGCAGTTCTTC. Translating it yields CASSFQPAGGSYNEQFF.